This T cell receptor (beta chain) was recovered during a study of cytomegalovirus exposure and HLA in healthy donors (dated by TCRdb to 2015 to 2018). A note on the overall study: According to a later analysis, one platform produced both the roughly 130 validation repertoires and the 670 or so repertoires of the first cohort. The study aimed to test whether cataloging public T cell receptors could reveal signatures of past pathogen exposure. Along with the approximately 700-subject first cohort, a separate validation cohort of over 90 different subjects was used. The study combined high-throughput TCR immunosequencing, statistical association of individual TCRs with disease status, and machine learning to predict cytomegalovirus infection status.

From cysteine to phenylalanine, the CDR3 is 15 amino acids long. The DNA shown is the 45-base CDR3, in frame from base 1. Relative to germline, V is 2 bases shorter and J is 4 bases shorter, with 11 bases between their ends. Taken from the germline V gene, the CDR1 and CDR2 loops are MGHDK and SYGVNS. Receptor libraries were prepared by the immunoSEQ multiplex PCR assay. The published analysis was carried out like this. A statistical classification framework was developed to diagnose cytomegalovirus status using the catalog of TCR beta chain sequences. What TCRdb holds here is the immuneACCESS table cut down to in-frame rearrangements. Part of the clones is not present; checked against another copy, under half of the missing clones reflect an unresolved V gene, and the others are unexplained. V and J calls and clone size are as listed in that table; D and trimming were resolved from the DNA. The sample table shows tens of thousands of clones, and around 96% are seen once. The ten largest clones represent 0.9% to 1% of the sample.

The donors belonged to the validation cohort of about 120 subjects, which was separate from the roughly 670-subject first cohort. Beyond this particular receptor, the publication reports: The study gave a list of 150 to 200 TCR beta chains associated with cytomegalovirus. According to the authors, the approach could potentially be generalized to other disease states and immunological phenotypes. A later analysis lacked HLA typing for the validation cohort, so it scored co-occurrence in that cohort across all 120 repertoires. Cytomegalovirus status was reported to be diagnosed by the classifier with high specificity and sensitivity in both the original and validation cohorts. While some public TCRs were present in many individuals, most TCR sequences turned up only very rarely across donors. In vitro tests confirmed that a few of the cytomegalovirus-associated TCR beta chains recognize cytomegalovirus antigens. Subsequent analysis determined that TCRs grouped into clusters in the first cohort also showed a tendency toward co-occurrence across the 130 or so validation repertoires, and approximately 94% of cluster scores exceeded 0.

Concerning this clone itself: Its antigen target is currently unknown. Base qualities are not at hand, and no much larger clone is one base apart.

Sequencing was carried out using PBMCs. In this chain, TRBV25-1 is recombined with TRBJ1-4, with a weak D call of TRBD1 (5 bases match). The TCR was taken from a man younger than 35 in good health and CMV-seronegative. The CDR3 protein is CASSERGDGNEKLFF. The sequenced DNA is TGTGCCAGCAGTGAAAGGGGTGACGGTAATGAAAAACTGTTTTTT.